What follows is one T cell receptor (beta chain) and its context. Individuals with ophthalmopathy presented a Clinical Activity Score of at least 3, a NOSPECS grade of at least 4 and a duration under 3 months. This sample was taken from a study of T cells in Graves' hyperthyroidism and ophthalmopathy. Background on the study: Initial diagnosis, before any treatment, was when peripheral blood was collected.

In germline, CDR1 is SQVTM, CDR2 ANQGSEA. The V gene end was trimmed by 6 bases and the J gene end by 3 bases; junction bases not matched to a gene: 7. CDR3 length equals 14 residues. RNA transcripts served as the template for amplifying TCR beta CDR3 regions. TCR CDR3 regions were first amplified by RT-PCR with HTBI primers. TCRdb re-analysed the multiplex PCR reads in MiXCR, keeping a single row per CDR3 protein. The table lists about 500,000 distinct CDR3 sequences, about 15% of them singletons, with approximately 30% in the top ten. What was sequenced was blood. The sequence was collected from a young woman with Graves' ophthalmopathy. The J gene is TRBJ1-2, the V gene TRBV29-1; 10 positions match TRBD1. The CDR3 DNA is TGCAGCGTCCGGGACAGGGGTTTCCACTATGGCTACACCTTC. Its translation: CSVRDRGFHYGYTF. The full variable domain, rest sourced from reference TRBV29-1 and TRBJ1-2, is SAVISQKPSRDICQRGTSLTIQCQVDSQVTMMFWYRQQPGQSLTLIATANQGSEATYESGFVIDKFPISRPNLTFSTLTVSNMSPEDSSIYLCSVRDRGFHYGYTFGSGTRLTVV.